A selection of T cell receptor beta chains follows, all from one sample in a study of shared clonotypes between healthy human individuals. The repertoire was sequenced with immunoSEQ multiplex PCR; TCRdb's copy has only in-frame clones and lacks some. The sample shows approximately 1.1 million clones, approximately 80% of them seen only once. Sequenced material: memory CD4+ T cells from PBMCs. These receptors came from a man younger than 30 in good health. Some clones in this sample may be carry-over from other donors' samples. The conserved cysteine and the conserved F or W are not part of the CDR3 here.

V gene,J gene,CDR3 length,CDR3 protein
TRBV19,TRBJ1-1,11,ASSPSSAQEAF
TRBV6-6,TRBJ2-6,13,ASSLQVSGANVLT
TRBV27,TRBJ2-2,12,ASSQSRTTGELF
TRBV6-1,TRBJ2-3,16,ASSEDLVGGRSTDTQY
TRBV11-2,TRBJ1-2,12,ASSPGPSNYGYT
TRBV5-1,TRBJ2-2,12,ASSLGRAGGELF
TRBV7-2,TRBJ2-1,12,ASSRGRGFNEQF
TRBV15,TRBJ1-5,13,ATSRTPGPNQPQH
TRBV6-6,TRBJ2-7,11,ASSRVTSGEQY
TRBV14,TRBJ1-2,15,ASSQVRGRPGSYGYT
TRBV7-2,TRBJ1-4,14,ASSLFGGQVNEKLF
TRBV19,TRBJ1-3,14,ASSIARGFLGNTIY
TRBV7-2,TRBJ2-3,10,ASSHAGDTQY
TRBV19,TRBJ1-5,13,ASSIGGGTNQPQH
TRBV2,TRBJ2-7,11,ASNGRITYEQY
TRBV29-1,TRBJ2-1,9,SVSRGNEQF
TRBV19,TRBJ2-7,10,ASSPQGYEQY
TRBV7-9,TRBJ2-3,10,ASSPLYDTQY
TRBV11-3,TRBJ2-2,11,ASSLGASGELF
TRBV5-1,TRBJ2-5,15,ASRRGLAGGIVETQY
TRBV9,TRBJ2-2,14,ASSAGLAENTGELF
TRBV7-3,TRBJ1-4,13,ASSPLDRFGEKLF
TRBV5-8,TRBJ1-5,14,ASSRTRGSGNQPQH
TRBV7-3,TRBJ2-3,11,ASSLGGTDTQY
TRBV11-2,TRBJ2-6,16,ASSLTGGNMVGANVLT
TRBV19,TRBJ2-2,13,ASSTGRAGTGELF
TRBV25-1,TRBJ2-1,12,ASTHSGVYNEQF
TRBV9,TRBJ2-3,13,ASSVRMVATDTQY
TRBV6-5,TRBJ2-7,11,ASRPGPQEEQY
TRBV5-6,TRBJ2-7,11,ASSRQGSLEQY
TRBV7-6,TRBJ2-3,12,ASSLGPGTDTQY
TRBV18,TRBJ2-5,12,ASSPPGQGETQY
TRBV11-2,TRBJ1-1,11,ASSRERGTEAF
TRBV2,TRBJ1-2,13,ASSERDSEFYGYT
TRBV5-1,TRBJ2-7,12,ASTKAGGPYEQY
TRBV2,TRBJ2-1,11,ASTGQFYNEQF
TRBV18,TRBJ1-1,11,ASSTTVVTEAF
TRBV2,TRBJ2-3,13,ASSEMAGEVDTQY
TRBV6-5,TRBJ1-6,14,ASSYRPHGDNSPLH
TRBV30,TRBJ1-1,10,ASFDRNTEAF
TRBV30,TRBJ2-5,11,AWSLSPQETQY
TRBV4-1,TRBJ2-3,16,ASSQDGKRLVGTDTQY
TRBV30,TRBJ1-1,11,AWSWQANTEAF
TRBV5-6,TRBJ2-4,15,ASTRTGSGAAKNIQY
TRBV7-8,TRBJ2-2,13,ASSRTGGNTGELF
TRBV29-1,TRBJ2-7,10,SAAQVIYEQY
TRBV18,TRBJ2-7,12,ASSPMTSTYEQY
TRBV11-2,TRBJ2-3,13,ASSFRIGSTDTQY
TRBV9,TRBJ2-7,13,ASSEVSGDSYEQY
TRBV28,TRBJ1-1,12,ASTGTGGNTEAF
TRBV7-2,TRBJ1-2,11,ASSPQVRGGYT
TRBV5-1,TRBJ2-5,12,ASSPSLGGETQY
TRBV5-4,TRBJ1-2,11,ASSSLQGESYT
TRBV7-9,TRBJ1-3,13,ASSLVTVSGNTIY
TRBV5-1,TRBJ1-1,13,ATSRAQGAETEAF